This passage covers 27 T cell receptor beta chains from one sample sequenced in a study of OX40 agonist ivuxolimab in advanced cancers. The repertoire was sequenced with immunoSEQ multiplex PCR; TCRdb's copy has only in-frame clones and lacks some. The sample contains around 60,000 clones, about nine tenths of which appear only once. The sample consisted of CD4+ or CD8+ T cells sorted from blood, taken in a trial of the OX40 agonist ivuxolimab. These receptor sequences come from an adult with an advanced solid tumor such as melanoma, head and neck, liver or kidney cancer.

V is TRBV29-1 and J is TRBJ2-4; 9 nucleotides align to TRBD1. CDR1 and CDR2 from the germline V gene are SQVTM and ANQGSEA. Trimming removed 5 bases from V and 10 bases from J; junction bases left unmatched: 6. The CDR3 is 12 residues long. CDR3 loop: CSVYKTGGIQYF. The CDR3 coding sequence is TGCAGCGTTTATAAGACAGGGGGGATTCAGTACTTC.

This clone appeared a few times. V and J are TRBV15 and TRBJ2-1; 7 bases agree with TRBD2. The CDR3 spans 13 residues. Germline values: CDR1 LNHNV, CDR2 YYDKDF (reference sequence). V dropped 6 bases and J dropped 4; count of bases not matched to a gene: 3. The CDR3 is CATSSGLYNEQFF. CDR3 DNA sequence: TGTGCCACCAGTAGCGGGCTTTACAATGAGCAGTTCTTC.

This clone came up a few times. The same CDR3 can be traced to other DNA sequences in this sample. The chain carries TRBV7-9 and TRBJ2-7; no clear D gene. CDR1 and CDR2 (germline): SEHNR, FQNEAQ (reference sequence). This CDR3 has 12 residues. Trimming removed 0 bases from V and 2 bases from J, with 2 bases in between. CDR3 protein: CASSLATYEQYF. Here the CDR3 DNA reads TGTGCCAGCAGCTTAGCCACCTACGAGCAGTACTTC.

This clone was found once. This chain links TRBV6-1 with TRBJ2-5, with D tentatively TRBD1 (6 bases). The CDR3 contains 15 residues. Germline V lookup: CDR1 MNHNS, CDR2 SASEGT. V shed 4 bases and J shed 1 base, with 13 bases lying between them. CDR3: CASSVFQGLQETQYF. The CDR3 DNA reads TGTGCCAGCAGTGTTTTTCAGGGGCTCCAAGAGACCCAGTACTTC.

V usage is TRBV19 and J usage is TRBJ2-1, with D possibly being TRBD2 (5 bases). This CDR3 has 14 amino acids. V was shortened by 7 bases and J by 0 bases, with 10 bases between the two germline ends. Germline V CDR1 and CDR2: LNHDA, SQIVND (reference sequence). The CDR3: CASKEDVSYNEQFF. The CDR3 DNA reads TGTGCCAGTAAGGAGGACGTCTCCTACAATGAGCAGTTCTTC.

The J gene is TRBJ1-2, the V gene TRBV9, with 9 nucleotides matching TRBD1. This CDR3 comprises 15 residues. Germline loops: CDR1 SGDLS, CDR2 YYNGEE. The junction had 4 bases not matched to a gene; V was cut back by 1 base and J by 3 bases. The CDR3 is CASSVSGTGYYGYTF. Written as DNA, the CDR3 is TGTGCCAGCAGCGTAAGTGGGACAGGGTACTATGGCTACACCTTC.

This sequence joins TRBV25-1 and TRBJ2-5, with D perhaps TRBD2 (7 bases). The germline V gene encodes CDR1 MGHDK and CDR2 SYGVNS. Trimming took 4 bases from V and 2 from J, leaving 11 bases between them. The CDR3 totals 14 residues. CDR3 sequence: CASSVGGPQETQYF. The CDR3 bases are TGTGCCAGCAGTGTGGGGGGGCCGCAAGAGACCCAGTACTTC.

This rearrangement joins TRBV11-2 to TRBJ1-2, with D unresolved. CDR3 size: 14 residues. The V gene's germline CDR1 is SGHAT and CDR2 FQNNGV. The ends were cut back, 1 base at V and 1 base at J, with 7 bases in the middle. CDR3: CASSLGLVNYGYTF. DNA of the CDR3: TGTGCCAGCAGCTTAGGGTTGGTTAACTATGGCTACACCTTC.

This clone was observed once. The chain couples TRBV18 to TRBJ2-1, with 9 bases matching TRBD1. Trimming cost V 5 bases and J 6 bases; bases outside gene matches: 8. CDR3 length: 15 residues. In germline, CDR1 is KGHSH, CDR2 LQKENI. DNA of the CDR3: TGTGCCAGCTCAATTTCAGGGACAGGGAGCAATGAGCAGTTCTTC. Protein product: CASSISGTGSNEQFF.

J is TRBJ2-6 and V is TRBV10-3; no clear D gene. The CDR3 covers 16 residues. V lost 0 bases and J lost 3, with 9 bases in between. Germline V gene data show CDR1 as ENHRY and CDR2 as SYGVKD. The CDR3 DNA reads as TGTGCCATCAGTGAGTCGCTAGGGAATGGGGCCAACGTCCTGACTTTC. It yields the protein CAISESLGNGANVLTF.

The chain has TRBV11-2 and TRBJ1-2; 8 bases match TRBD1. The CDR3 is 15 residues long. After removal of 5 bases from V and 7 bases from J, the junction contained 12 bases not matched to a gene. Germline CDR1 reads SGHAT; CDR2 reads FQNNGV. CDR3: CASSDAGTGVGGYTF. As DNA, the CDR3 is TGTGCCAGCAGCGATGCCGGGACAGGAGTAGGTGGCTACACCTTC. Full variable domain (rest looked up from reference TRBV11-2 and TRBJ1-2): EAGVAQSPRYKIIEKRQSVAFWCNPISGHATLYWYQQILGQGPKLLIQFQNNGVVDDSQLPKDRFSAERLKGVDSTLKIQPAKLEDSAVYLCASSDAGTGVGGYTFGSGTRLTVV.

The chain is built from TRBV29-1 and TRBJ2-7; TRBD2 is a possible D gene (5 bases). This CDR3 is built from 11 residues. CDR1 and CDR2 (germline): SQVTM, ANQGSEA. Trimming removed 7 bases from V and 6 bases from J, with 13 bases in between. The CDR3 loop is CSAKRVGEQYF. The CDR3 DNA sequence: TGCAGCGCGAAGAGGGTAGGCGAGCAGTACTTC.

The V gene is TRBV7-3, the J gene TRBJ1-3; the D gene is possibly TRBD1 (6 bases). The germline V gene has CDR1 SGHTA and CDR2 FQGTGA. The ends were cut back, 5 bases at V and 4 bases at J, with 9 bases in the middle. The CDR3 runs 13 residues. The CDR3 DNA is TGTGCCAGCAGCGGAGGACAGGGAAACACCATATATTTT. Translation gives CASSGGQGNTIYF.

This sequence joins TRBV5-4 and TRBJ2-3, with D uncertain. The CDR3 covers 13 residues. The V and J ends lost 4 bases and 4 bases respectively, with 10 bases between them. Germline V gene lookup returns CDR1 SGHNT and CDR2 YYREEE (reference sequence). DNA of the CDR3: TGTGCCAGCAGCCGACCGGGTGCAGATACGCAGTATTTT. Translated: CASSRPGADTQYF.

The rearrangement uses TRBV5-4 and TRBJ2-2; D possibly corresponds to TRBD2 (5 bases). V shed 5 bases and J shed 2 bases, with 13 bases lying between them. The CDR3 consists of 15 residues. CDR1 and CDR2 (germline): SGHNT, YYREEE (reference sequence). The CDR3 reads CASSAGLLNTGELFF. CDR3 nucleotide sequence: TGTGCCAGCAGTGCGGGCCTACTAAACACCGGGGAGCTGTTTTTT.

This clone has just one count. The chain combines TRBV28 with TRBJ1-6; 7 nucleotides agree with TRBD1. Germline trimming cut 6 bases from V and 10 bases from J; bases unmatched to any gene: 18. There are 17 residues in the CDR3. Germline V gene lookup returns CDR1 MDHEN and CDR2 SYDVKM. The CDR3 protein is CASSLPHPTGLRSPLHF. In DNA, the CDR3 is TGTGCCAGCAGCCTTCCCCACCCGACAGGGTTAAGATCACCCCTCCACTTT.

This CDR3 is CASSLTSGTYNEQFF. In DNA, the CDR3 is TGCGCCAGCAGCTTAACTTCCGGGACCTACAATGAGCAGTTCTTC. The chain has TRBV5-1 and TRBJ2-1; possible D gene TRBD2, 5 bases. V lost 2 bases, J lost 2 bases, and 11 bases lay in between. Germline V gene sequence: CDR1 SGHRS, CDR2 YFSETQ. There are 15 residues in the CDR3.

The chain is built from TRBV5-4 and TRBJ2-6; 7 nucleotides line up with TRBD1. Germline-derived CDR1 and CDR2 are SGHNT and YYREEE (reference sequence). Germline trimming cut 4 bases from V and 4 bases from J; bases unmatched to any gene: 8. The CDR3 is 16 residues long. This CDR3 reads CASSRQTGVGANVLTF. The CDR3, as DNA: TGTGCCAGCAGCCGCCAAACAGGGGTGGGGGCCAACGTCCTGACTTTC. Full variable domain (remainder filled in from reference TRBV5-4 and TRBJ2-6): ETGVTQSPTHLIKTRGQQVTLRCSSQSGHNTVSWYQQALGQGPQFIFQYYREEENGRGNFPPRFSGLQFPNYSSELNVNALELDDSALYLCASSRQTGVGANVLTFGAGSRLTVL.

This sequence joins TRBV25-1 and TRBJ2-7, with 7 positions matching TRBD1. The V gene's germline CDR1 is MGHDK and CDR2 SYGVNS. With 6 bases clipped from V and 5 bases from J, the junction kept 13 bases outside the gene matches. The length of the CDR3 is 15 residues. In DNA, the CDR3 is TGTGCCAGCAGCCCCGGGAACAGGGGAAGTAACGAGCAGTACTTC. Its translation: CASSPGNRGSNEQYF.

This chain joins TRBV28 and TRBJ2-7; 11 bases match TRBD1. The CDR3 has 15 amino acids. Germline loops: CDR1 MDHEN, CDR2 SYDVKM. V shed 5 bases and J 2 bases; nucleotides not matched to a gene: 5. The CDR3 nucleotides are TGTGCCAGCAGTACCAGGACAGGGGGCGCCTACGAGCAGTACTTC. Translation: CASSTRTGGAYEQYF.

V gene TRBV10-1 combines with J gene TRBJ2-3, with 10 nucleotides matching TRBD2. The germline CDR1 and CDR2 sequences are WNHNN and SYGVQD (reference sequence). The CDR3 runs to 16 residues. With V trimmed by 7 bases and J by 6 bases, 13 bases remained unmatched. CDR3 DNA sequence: TGCGCCAGCACCAGGGGGGAGCGGGAGGGTCTGGATACGCAGTATTTT. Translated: CASTRGEREGLDTQYF.

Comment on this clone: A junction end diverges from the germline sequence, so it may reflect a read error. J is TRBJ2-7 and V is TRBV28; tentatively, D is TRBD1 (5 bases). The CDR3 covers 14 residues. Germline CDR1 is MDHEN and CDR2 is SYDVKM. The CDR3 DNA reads TGTGCCGGCAGGCGACAGAGGAGCTCCTACGAGCAGTACTTC. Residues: CAGRRQRSSYEQYF.

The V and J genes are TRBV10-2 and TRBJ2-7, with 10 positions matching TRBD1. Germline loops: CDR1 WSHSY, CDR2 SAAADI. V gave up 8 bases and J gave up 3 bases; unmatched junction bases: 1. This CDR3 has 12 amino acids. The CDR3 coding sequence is TGCGCCAGCCGGGACAGGGGCTACGAGCAGTACTTC. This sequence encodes CASRDRGYEQYF.

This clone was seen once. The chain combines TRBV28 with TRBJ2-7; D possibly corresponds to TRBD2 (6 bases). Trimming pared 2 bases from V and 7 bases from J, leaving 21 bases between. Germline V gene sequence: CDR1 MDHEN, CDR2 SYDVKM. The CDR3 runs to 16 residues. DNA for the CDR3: TGTGCCAGCAGTTTACCCCAAGGCGCCCTCGGGGGTGAGCAGTACTTC. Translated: CASSLPQGALGGEQYF. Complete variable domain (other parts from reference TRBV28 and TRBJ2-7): DVKVTQSSRYLVKRTGEKVFLECVQDMDHENMFWYRQDPGLGLRLIYFSYDVKMKEKGDIPEGYSVSREKKERFSLILESASTNQTSMYLCASSLPQGALGGEQYFGPGTRLTVT.

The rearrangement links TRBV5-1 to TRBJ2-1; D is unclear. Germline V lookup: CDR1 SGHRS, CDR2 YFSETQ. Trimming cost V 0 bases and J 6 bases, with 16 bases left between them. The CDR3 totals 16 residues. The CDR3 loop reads CASSLARLGWVNEQFF. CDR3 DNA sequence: TGCGCCAGCAGCTTGGCCCGGCTCGGGTGGGTCAATGAGCAGTTCTTC.

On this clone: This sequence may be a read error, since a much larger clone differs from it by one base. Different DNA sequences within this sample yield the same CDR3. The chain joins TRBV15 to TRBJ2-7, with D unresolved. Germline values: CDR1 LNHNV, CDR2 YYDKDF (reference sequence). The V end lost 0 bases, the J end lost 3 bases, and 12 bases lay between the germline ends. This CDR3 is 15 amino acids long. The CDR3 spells CATSRDRGPIYEQYF. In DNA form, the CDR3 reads TGTGCCACCAGCAGAGACCGAGGTCCGATCTACGAGCAGTACTTC.

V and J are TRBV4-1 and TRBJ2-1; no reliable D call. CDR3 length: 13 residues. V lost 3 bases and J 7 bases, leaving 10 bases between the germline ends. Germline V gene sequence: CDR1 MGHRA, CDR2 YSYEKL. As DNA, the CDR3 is TGCGCCAGCAGCCATTACAGCTATAATGAGCAGTTCTTC. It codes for CASSHYSYNEQFF.